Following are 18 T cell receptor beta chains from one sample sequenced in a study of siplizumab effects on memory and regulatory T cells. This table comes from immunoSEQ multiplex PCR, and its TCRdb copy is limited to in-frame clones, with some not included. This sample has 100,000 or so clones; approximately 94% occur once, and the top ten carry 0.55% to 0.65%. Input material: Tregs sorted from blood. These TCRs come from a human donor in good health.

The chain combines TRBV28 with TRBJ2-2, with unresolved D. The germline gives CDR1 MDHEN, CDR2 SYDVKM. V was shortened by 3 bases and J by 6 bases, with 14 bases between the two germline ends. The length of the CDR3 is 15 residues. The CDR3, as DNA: TGTGCCAGCAGTTTTAGTAGGGTCGGACCCGGGGAGCTGTTTTTT. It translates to CASSFSRVGPGELFF. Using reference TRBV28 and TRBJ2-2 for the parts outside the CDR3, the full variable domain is DVKVTQSSRYLVKRTGEKVFLECVQDMDHENMFWYRQDPGLGLRLIYFSYDVKMKEKGDIPEGYSVSREKKERFSLILESASTNQTSMYLCASSFSRVGPGELFFGEGSRLTVL.

CDR3 DNA sequence: TGTGCCAGCAGTCCTTGGGGTATTAACGAGCAGTACTTC. Residues: CASSPWGINEQYF. The J gene is TRBJ2-7, the V gene TRBV9; D gene unclear. The germline gives CDR1 SGDLS, CDR2 YYNGEE. The V end was cut by 5 bases, the J end by 5 bases, with 14 bases between. The CDR3 extends over 13 amino acids.

In DNA, the CDR3 is TGTGCCAGCAGTGGGGGATCTCCCTACAATGAGCAGTTCTTC. This encodes CASSGGSPYNEQFF. The chain carries TRBV6-1 and TRBJ2-1; D remains unclear. CDR3 size: 14 residues. Germline V lookup: CDR1 MNHNS, CDR2 SASEGT. V was clipped by 4 bases and J by 2 bases, with 9 bases between them.

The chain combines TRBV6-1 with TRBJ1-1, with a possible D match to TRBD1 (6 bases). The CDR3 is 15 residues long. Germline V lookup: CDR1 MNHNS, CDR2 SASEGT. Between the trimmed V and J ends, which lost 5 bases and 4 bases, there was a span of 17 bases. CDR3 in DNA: TGTGCCAGCAGTAAAAACAGGGTCTTTAGCACTGAAGCTTTCTTT. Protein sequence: CASSKNRVFSTEAFF.

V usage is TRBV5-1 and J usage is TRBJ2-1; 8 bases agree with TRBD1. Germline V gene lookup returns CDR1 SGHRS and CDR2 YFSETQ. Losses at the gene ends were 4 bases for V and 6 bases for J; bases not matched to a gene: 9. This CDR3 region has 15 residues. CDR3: CASSIDRGRGNEQFF. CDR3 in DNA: TGCGCCAGCAGCATTGACAGGGGACGGGGCAATGAGCAGTTCTTC.

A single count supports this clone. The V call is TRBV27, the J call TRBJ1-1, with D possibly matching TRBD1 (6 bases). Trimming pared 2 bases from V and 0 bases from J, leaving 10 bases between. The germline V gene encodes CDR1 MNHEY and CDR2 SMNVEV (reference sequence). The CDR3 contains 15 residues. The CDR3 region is CASSLGSGVNTEAFF. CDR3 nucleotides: TGTGCCAGCAGTTTAGGGTCAGGGGTGAACACTGAAGCTTTCTTT.

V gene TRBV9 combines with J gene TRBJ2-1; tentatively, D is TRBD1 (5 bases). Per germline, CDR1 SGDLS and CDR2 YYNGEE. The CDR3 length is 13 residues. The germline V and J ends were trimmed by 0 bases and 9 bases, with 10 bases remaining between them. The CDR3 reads CASSVDSRGEQFF. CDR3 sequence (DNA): TGTGCCAGCAGCGTAGATAGTAGGGGTGAGCAGTTCTTC.

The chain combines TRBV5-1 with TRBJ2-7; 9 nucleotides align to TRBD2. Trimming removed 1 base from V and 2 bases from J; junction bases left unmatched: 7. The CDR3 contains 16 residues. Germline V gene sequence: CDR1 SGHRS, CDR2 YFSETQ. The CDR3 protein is CASSLKGLALAYEQYF. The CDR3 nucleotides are TGCGCCAGCAGCTTGAAAGGACTAGCGCTCGCCTACGAGCAGTACTTC.

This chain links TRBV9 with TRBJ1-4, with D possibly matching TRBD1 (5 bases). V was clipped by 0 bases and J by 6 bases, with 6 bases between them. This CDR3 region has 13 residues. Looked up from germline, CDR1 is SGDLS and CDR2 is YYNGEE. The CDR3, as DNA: TGTGCCAGCAGCGTAGAGACAGATGAAAAACTGTTTTTT. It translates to CASSVETDEKLFF.

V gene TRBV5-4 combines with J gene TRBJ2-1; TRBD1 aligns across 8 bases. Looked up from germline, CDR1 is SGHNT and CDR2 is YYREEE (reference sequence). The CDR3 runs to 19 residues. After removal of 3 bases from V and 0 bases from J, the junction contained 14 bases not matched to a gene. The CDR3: CASSSPKLAGTGSYNEQFF. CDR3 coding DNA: TGTGCCAGCAGCTCCCCTAAATTAGCCGGGACAGGCTCCTACAATGAGCAGTTCTTC.

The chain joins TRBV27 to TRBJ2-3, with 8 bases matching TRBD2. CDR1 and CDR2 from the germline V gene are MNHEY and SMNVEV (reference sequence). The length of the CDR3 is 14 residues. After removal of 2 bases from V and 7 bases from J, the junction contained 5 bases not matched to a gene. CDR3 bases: TGTGCCAGCAGTTTAAACCTAGCGGGCAATACGCAGTATTTT. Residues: CASSLNLAGNTQYF.

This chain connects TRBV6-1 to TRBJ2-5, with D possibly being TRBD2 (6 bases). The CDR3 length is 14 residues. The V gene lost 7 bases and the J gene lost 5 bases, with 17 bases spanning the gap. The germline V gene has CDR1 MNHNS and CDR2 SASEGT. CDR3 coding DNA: TGTGCCAGCAACTCTAGAGGAGGGTATGAGACCCAGTACTTC. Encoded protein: CASNSRGGYETQYF.

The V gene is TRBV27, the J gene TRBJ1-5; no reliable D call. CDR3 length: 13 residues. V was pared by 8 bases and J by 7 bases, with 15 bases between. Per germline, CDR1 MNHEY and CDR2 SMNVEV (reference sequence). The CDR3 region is CASSGGPKQPQHF. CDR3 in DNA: TGTGCCAGCTCCGGAGGGCCCAAGCAGCCCCAGCATTTT.

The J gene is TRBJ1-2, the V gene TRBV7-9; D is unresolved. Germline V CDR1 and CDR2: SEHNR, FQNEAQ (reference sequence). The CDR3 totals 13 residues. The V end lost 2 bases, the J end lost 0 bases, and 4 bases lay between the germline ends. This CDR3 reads CASSLFANYGYTF. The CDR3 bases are TGTGCCAGCAGCTTATTTGCTAACTATGGCTACACCTTC. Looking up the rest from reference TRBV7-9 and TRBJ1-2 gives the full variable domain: DTGVSQNPRHKITKRGQNVTFRCDPISEHNRLYWYRQTLGQGPEFLTYFQNEAQLEKSRLLSDRFSAERPKGSFSTLEIQRTEQGDSAMYLCASSLFANYGYTFGSGTRLTVV.

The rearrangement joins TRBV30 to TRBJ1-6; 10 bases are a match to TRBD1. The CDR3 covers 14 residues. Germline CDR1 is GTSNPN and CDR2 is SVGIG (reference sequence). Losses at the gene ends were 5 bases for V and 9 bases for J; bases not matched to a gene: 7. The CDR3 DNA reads TGTGCCTGGGACCTGGGACAGGGGACTTCACCCCTCCACTTT. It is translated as CAWDLGQGTSPLHF.

CDR3 bases: TGCGCCAGCAGCTTGACCGTGGGCACAGATACGCAGTATTTT. Translation: CASSLTVGTDTQYF. The chain uses TRBV5-1 and TRBJ2-3; D is unclear. This CDR3 contains 14 residues. CDR1 is SGHRS, CDR2 YFSETQ, per germline. Trimming removed 1 base from V and 1 base from J, with 7 bases in between.

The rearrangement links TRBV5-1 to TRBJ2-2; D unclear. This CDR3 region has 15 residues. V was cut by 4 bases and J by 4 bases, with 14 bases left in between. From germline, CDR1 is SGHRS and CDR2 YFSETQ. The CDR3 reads CASSASTGLTGELFF. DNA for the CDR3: TGCGCCAGCAGCGCCTCTACGGGCCTCACCGGGGAGCTGTTTTTT.

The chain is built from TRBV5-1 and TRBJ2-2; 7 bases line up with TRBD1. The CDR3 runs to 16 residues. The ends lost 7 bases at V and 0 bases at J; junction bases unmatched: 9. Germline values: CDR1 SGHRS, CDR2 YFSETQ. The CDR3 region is CASDLTGTANTGELFF. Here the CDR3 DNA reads TGCGCCAGCGATTTAACCGGGACAGCGAACACCGGGGAGCTGTTTTTT. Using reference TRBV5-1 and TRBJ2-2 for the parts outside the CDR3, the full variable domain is KAGVTQTPRYLIKTRGQQVTLSCSPISGHRSVSWYQQTPGQGLQFLFEYFSETQRNKGNFPGRFSGRQFSNSRSEMNVSTLELGDSALYLCASDLTGTANTGELFFGEGSRLTVL.